This TCR beta chain was documented in a study of identical twins' blood T cells. This clonotype was counted only a few times. Its antigen is still unknown. Findings and caveats of the study: Twins shared more top CDR3 clonotypes than unrelated donors did. Twins shared about as many clonotypes as their cloneset sizes predicted. Shared environment remains a possible cause of twin similarity.

Germline values: CDR1 KGHSH, CDR2 LQKENI. With 2 bases removed from V and 2 bases from J, the gap between germline ends came to 5 bases. The length of the CDR3 is 13 residues. Per the study methods: Each library had 2.2 to 3.6 million CDR3 reads and about 85,000 to nearly 550,000 clonotypes. In TCRdb, the 5' RACE reads were re-called with MiXCR into one record per CDR3 protein. TCRdb assigned the V and J calls; the authors' analysis was not used. The sample carries a few hundred thousand distinct CDR3 sequences, about 28% recorded once. Sequences were obtained from PBMCs. The V call is TRBV18, the J call TRBJ2-3, with D uncertain. The source is a woman aged 18 to 55 in good health. The CDR3 DNA is TGTGCCAGCTCACCAGGAATCACAGATACGCAGTATTTT. This encodes CASSPGITDTQYF.